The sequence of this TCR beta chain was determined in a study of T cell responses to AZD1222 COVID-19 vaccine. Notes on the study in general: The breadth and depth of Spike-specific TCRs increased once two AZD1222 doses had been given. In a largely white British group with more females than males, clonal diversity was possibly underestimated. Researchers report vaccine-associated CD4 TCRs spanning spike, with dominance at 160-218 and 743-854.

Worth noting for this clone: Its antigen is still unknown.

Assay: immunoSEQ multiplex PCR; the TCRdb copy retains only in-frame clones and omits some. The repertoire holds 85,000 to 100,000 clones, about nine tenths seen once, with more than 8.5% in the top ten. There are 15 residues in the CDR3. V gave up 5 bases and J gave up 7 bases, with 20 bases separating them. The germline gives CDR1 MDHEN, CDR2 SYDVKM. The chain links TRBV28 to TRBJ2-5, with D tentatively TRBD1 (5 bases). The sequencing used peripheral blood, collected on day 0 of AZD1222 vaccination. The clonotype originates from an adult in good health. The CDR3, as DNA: TGTGCCAGCAGTCCCCGGACACATGCGTCGGCGACCCAGTACTTC. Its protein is CASSPRTHASATQYF.